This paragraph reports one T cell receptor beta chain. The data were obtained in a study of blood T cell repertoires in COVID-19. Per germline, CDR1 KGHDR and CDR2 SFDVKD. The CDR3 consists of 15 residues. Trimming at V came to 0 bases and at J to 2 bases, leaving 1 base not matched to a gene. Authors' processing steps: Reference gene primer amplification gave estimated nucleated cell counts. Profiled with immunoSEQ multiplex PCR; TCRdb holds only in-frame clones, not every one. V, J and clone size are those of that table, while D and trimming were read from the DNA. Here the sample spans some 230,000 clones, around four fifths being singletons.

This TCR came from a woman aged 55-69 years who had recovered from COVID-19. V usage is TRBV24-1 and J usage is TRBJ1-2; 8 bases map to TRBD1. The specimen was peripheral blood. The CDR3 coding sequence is TGTGCCACCAGTGATTTGAGGGACAGGAACTATGGCTACACCTTC. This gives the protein CATSDLRDRNYGYTF.